The 8 T cell receptor beta chains below were found in one sample sequenced in a study of brain T cells in children with intractable seizures (dated by TCRdb to 2020 to 2023). The label giving this sample's time point can be read as: resected brain tissue, or blood drawn just prior to surgery. The surgery cases with the highest brain T cell transcript signatures were chosen for TCR beta chain sequencing of brain tissue, and also of blood when blood was available. The library was prepared using the immunoSEQ multiplex PCR assay. TCRdb's version of the immuneACCESS table is confined to in-frame rearrangements and falls short of the full clone set. An unresolved V gene accounts for under half of the shortfall where checked; the remainder is of unknown origin. In all, the sample holds 1,500 or so clones, and approximately 83% of those were seen once. The top ten constitute 20% to 25% of the sample. The sequencing used resected brain tissue, collected at surgery. The receptors shown here come from a boy aged 5-17 years with focal cortical dysplasia and intractable seizures.

CDR3 amino acids: CASSMSRGKSGEQFF. Here the CDR3 DNA reads TGTGCCAGTAGTATGAGCAGGGGCAAGTCGGGTGAGCAGTTCTTC. The chain is built from TRBV19 and TRBJ2-1, with a weak D call TRBD1 (6 bases). Per the germline V gene, CDR1 is LNHDA and CDR2 is SQIVND (reference sequence). Trimming took 3 bases from V and 9 from J, leaving 18 bases between them. CDR3 length: 15 amino acids. Together with reference TRBV19 and TRBJ2-1, the CDR3 gives the full variable domain: DGGITQSPKYLFRKEGQNVTLSCEQNLNHDAMYWYRQDPGQGLRLIYYSQIVNDFQKGDIAEGYSVSREKKESFPLTVTSAQKNPTAFYLCASSMSRGKSGEQFFGPGTRLTVL.

This clone showed up just a few times. The chain links TRBV6-5 to TRBJ2-2; no clear D gene. CDR3 length: 15 residues. Trimming cost V 4 bases and J 4 bases, with 13 bases left between them. Looked up from germline, CDR1 is MNHEY and CDR2 is SVGAGI. This CDR3 is CASSSNPYSTGELFF. The CDR3, as DNA: TGTGCCAGCAGTTCCAACCCCTACAGCACCGGGGAGCTGTTTTTT.

J is TRBJ2-5 and V is TRBV27, with 9 positions matching TRBD2. The CDR3 is 15 residues long. V was clipped by 3 bases and J by 5 bases; unmatched bases: 7. The germline V gene has CDR1 MNHEY and CDR2 SMNVEV (reference sequence). This chain's CDR3 is CASSFRGRAEETQYF. DNA for the CDR3: TGTGCCAGCAGTTTCCGCGGGAGGGCCGAGGAGACCCAGTACTTC.

This chain uses TRBV9 with TRBJ2-1, with D hard to call. Trimming left V 4 bases short and J 1 base short, with 12 bases between. Germline V gene data show CDR1 as SGDLS and CDR2 as YYNGEE. The CDR3 totals 15 residues. As DNA, the CDR3 is TGTGCCAGCAGCCCTCGAGAACTGTCCTACAATGAGCAGTTCTTC. Protein product: CASSPRELSYNEQFF.

The rearrangement uses TRBV4-1 and TRBJ1-6, with TRBD1 identical over 7 bases. The CDR3 extends over 15 amino acids. CDR1 MGHRA and CDR2 YSYEKL come from the germline V gene. With 3 bases clipped from V and 5 bases from J, the junction kept 4 bases outside the gene matches. CDR3 protein: CASSQPDRDNSPLHF. In nucleotides, the CDR3 is TGCGCCAGCAGCCAGCCTGACAGGGATAATTCACCCCTCCACTTT.

This chain connects TRBV29-1 to TRBJ1-2; perhaps TRBD1 as D (5 bases). V was pared by 3 bases and J by 5 bases, with 13 bases between. Germline CDR1 is SQVTM and CDR2 is ANQGSEA. CDR3 length: 13 amino acids. In nucleotides, the CDR3 is TGCAGCGTTGAGGGGGGGATTGGGTATGGCTACACCTTC. Translated, it gives CSVEGGIGYGYTF.

V gene TRBV5-5 combines with J gene TRBJ2-3; 7 nucleotides align to TRBD2. The CDR3 length is 16 residues. CDR1 and CDR2 from the germline V gene are SGHKS and YYEKEE (reference sequence). V gave up 4 bases and J gave up 2 bases; unmatched junction bases: 10. The CDR3 region is CASSLGFGTITDTQYF. The CDR3 DNA reads as TGTGCCAGCAGCCTGGGGTTCGGGACTATCACAGATACGCAGTATTTT.

The CDR3 protein is CASSGNRGANSPLHF. DNA of the CDR3: TGTGCCAGCAGTGGAAACAGGGGAGCGAATTCACCCCTCCACTTT. The chain combines TRBV2 with TRBJ1-6; 7 bases are a match to TRBD1. Per the germline V gene, CDR1 is SNHLY and CDR2 is FYNNEI. The CDR3 loop spans 15 amino acids. J was trimmed by 7 bases and V by 4 bases; bases with no gene match: 7.